The entry below describes one TCR beta chain. Assay used: immunoSEQ multiplex PCR; TCRdb lists only in-frame clones, some missing. The profile shows 65,000 to 70,000 clones, around 87% of them singletons. CDR1 SGHRS and CDR2 YFSETQ come from the germline V gene. The CDR3 has 13 residues. Trimming cost V 6 bases and J 4 bases, with 11 bases left between them. The data were taken from a study of OX40 agonist ivuxolimab in advanced cancers. Looking at the study overall: People in dose escalation had one of these cancers: hepatocellular carcinoma, melanoma, renal cell or head and neck cancer.

The TCR originated in an adult with an advanced solid tumor such as melanoma, head and neck, liver or kidney cancer. V usage is TRBV5-1 and J usage is TRBJ1-5; D is undetermined. Material: CD4+ or CD8+ T cells sorted from blood, obtained in a trial of the OX40 agonist ivuxolimab. The CDR3 loop is CASTLDGNQPQHF. CDR3 bases: TGCGCCAGCACCTTAGACGGGAATCAGCCCCAGCATTTT.